Sequencing of this T cell receptor (beta chain) was carried out in a study of graft-versus-host responses after intestinal transplantation. Study-level background: Induction using anti-thymocyte globulin, followed by tacrolimus and steroids for about 3 years, was given to all recipients. Study-wide results and caveats: GvH clones surfaced in recipient marrow, some emerging earlier in ileum or blood.

Measured with immunoSEQ multiplex PCR; TCRdb has only the in-frame clones, and not every one. Of thousands of clones detected, roughly 80% appear once; the ten largest clones hold around 9.6%. On this clone: Its antigen is currently unknown.

CDR1 and CDR2 from the germline V gene are SGHTA and FQGNSA. The J segment lost 8 bases and the V segment lost 5 bases, leaving 9 bases of the junction unmatched. There are 17 residues in the CDR3. The starting material, graft tissue, was processed to release intraepithelial and lamina propria lymphocytes. The source was ileum tissue, collected roughly 19 weeks after transplant. The genes are TRBV7-2 and TRBJ2-1; 16 nucleotides agree with TRBD2. The receptor was derived from a human patient who received an intestinal transplant, so some T cells may come from the graft donor. The CDR3 reads CASSRAGLAGGPDEQFF. The CDR3 region has the DNA TGTGCCAGCAGCCGCGCGGGACTAGCGGGGGGGCCCGATGAGCAGTTCTTC.